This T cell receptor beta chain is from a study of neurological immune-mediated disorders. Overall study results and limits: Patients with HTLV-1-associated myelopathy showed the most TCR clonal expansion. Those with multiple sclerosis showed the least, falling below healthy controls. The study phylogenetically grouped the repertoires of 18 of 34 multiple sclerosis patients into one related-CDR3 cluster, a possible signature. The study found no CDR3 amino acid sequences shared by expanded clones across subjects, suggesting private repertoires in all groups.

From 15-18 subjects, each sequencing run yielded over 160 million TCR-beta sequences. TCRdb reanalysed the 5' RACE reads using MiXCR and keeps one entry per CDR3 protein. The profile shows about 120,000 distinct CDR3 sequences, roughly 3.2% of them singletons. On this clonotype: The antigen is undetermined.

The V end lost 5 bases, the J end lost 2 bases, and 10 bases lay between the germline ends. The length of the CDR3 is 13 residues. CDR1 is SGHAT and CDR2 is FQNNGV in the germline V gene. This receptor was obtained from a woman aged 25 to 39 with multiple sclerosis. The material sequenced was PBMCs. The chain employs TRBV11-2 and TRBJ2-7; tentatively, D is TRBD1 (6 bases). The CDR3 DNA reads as TGTGCCAGCAGCCCGGGACAAGCCTACGAGCAGTACTTC. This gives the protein CASSPGQAYEQYF. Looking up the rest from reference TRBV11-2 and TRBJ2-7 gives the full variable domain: EAGVAQSPRYKIIEKRQSVAFWCNPISGHATLYWYQQILGQGPKLLIQFQNNGVVDDSQLPKDRFSAERLKGVDSTLKIQPAKLEDSAVYLCASSPGQAYEQYFGPGTRLTVT.